Included here is one T cell receptor beta chain sequence, with context. The source of the sample is a study of blood T cells in healthy people across ages. V was pared by 4 bases and J by 2 bases, with 11 bases between. The CDR3 length is 14 residues. Germline values: CDR1 SSHAT, CDR2 FNYEAQ (reference sequence). A second roughly 6 to 11 cycle PCR used barcoded and J-beta primers. A tag from a template-switch adaptor with 12 random nucleotides marked each cDNA molecule. TCRdb re-analysed the 5' RACE reads in MiXCR, keeping a single row per CDR3 protein. The data hold roughly 800,000 distinct CDR3 sequences, with about 62% observed a single time.

The gene calls are TRBV7-7 and TRBJ2-5; D might be TRBD2 (5 bases). Sequencing input: blood. The TCR originated in a man aged 25 to 40 in good health. The CDR3 region is CASSSDGLQETQYF. The DNA for the CDR3 is TGTGCCAGCAGCTCGGACGGACTTCAAGAGACCCAGTACTTC. The entire variable domain, with the rest obtained from reference TRBV7-7 and TRBJ2-5, is as follows: GAGVSQSPRYKVTKRGQDVTLRCDPISSHATLYWYQQALGQGPEFLTYFNYEAQPDKSGLPSDRFSAERPEGSISTLTIQRTEQRDSAMYRCASSSDGLQETQYFGPGTRLLVL.